The 28 T cell receptor beta chains presented below share a single source sample, sequenced in a study of blood T cell repertoires in COVID-19. Method: immunoSEQ multiplex PCR; TCRdb's copy keeps in-frame clones and lacks some. The table includes about 400,000 clones, about 89% detected once. Sequenced sample: peripheral blood. The receptors originated from a woman in her 30s with acute or convalescent COVID-19.

This clone has a single count. The chain uses TRBV4-1 and TRBJ2-2; D gene uncertain. V was trimmed by 0 bases and J by 5 bases, leaving 7 bases between them. There are 14 residues in the CDR3. CDR1 is MGHRA and CDR2 is YSYEKL in the germline V gene. The CDR3 is CASSQDPSTGELFF. The CDR3 region has the DNA TGCGCCAGCAGCCAAGATCCGAGTACCGGGGAGCTGTTTTTT.

The chain recombines TRBV5-6 with TRBJ2-1, with TRBD2 matching 10 bases. This CDR3 spans 17 amino acids. CDR1 and CDR2 from the germline V gene are SGHDT and YYEEEE. With 1 base clipped from V and 0 bases from J, the junction kept 4 bases outside the gene matches. This CDR3 is CASSLTSGASSYNEQFF. The CDR3 region has the DNA TGTGCCAGCAGCTTGACTAGCGGGGCGAGCTCCTACAATGAGCAGTTCTTC.

V usage is TRBV5-1 and J usage is TRBJ2-3; D remains ambiguous. The germline V gene encodes CDR1 SGHRS and CDR2 YFSETQ. Trimming removed 3 bases from V and 4 bases from J, with 6 bases in between. The CDR3 length is 12 residues. The CDR3 DNA reads TGCGCCAGCAGCTGGCAGGCAGATACGCAGTATTTT. This encodes CASSWQADTQYF.

The J gene is TRBJ2-7, the V gene TRBV11-2; no reliable D call. Germline lookup yields CDR1 SGHAT and CDR2 FQNNGV. V was clipped by 0 bases and J by 4 bases, with 10 bases between them. CDR3 length: 14 amino acids. CDR3 bases: TGTGCCAGCAGCTTAGATCTGGGCACATACGAGCAGTACTTC. Its protein is CASSLDLGTYEQYF.

The chain combines TRBV15 with TRBJ1-3; 9 bases agree with TRBD1. The CDR3 covers 16 residues. Germline lookup yields CDR1 LNHNV and CDR2 YYDKDF (reference sequence). V dropped 0 bases and J dropped 3; count of bases not matched to a gene: 3. CDR3 sequence reads: CATSRDTGGIGNTIYF. In DNA, the CDR3 is TGTGCCACCAGCAGAGACACAGGGGGCATTGGAAACACCATATATTTT.

The CDR3 reads CASSQGVHAIYEQYF. The CDR3 nucleotides read TGTGCCAGCAGCCAAGGAGTGCACGCTATCTACGAGCAGTACTTC. This sequence joins TRBV14 and TRBJ2-7; D is undetermined. The ends were cut back, 1 base at V and 3 bases at J, with 13 bases in the middle. Germline CDR1 and CDR2: SGHDN and FVKESK. The CDR3 spans 15 residues.

The rearrangement uses TRBV19 and TRBJ1-2; D uncertain. Germline CDR1 and CDR2: LNHDA and SQIVND (reference sequence). With 3 bases removed from V and 4 bases from J, the gap between germline ends came to 15 bases. The CDR3 contains 15 residues. The DNA for the CDR3 is TGTGCCAGTAGTATTAGTCGGCAGGCACTCTATGGCTACACCTTC. This sequence encodes CASSISRQALYGYTF.

The chain employs TRBV29-1 and TRBJ2-1; 8 bases fit TRBD2. The CDR3 is made up of 13 amino acids. The ends lost 7 bases at V and 3 bases at J; junction bases unmatched: 5. Germline lookup yields CDR1 SQVTM and CDR2 ANQGSEA. The CDR3 is CSGGGTSYNEQFF. In nucleotides, the CDR3 is TGCAGCGGGGGGGGGACTAGCTACAATGAGCAGTTCTTC.

This chain joins TRBV14 and TRBJ1-1; D possibly corresponds to TRBD1 (6 bases). Deletions cut 0 bases from V and 4 bases from J, with 12 bases between. Germline CDR1 is SGHDN and CDR2 is FVKESK. The CDR3 spans 15 residues. CDR3 nucleotides: TGTGCCAGCAGCCAAGAGGTGGGAGGGGGCACTGAAGCTTTCTTT. Translated, it gives CASSQEVGGGTEAFF. Full variable domain (rest looked up from reference TRBV14 and TRBJ1-1): EAGVTQFPSHSVIEKGQTVTLRCDPISGHDNLYWYRRVMGKEIKFLLHFVKESKQDESGMPNNRFLAERTGGTYSTLKVQPAELEDSGVYFCASSQEVGGGTEAFFGQGTRLTVV.

This clone occurred once. The chain uses TRBV3-1 (or the pseudogene TRBV3-2) and TRBJ1-5, with TRBD1 as a possible D gene (6 bases). CDR1 and CDR2 from the germline V gene are LGHDT and YNNKEL (reference sequence). The CDR3 covers 14 residues. V was cut by 4 bases and J by 2 bases, with 9 bases left in between. CDR3 amino acids: CASSLNRGNQPQHF. The CDR3 nucleotides are TGTGCCAGCAGCCTAAACAGGGGCAATCAGCCCCAGCATTTT.

The rearrangement joins TRBV6-5 to TRBJ2-5; possibly TRBD1 for D (6 bases). The V and J ends lost 5 bases and 4 bases respectively, with 17 bases between them. This CDR3 contains 15 residues. In germline, CDR1 is MNHEY, CDR2 SVGAGI. Here the CDR3 reads CASSLLGDIGETQYF. In DNA, the CDR3 is TGTGCCAGCAGTCTGCTAGGGGACATAGGAGAGACCCAGTACTTC.

The chain recombines TRBV6-5 with TRBJ2-2; maybe TRBD2 (7 bases). Trimming removed 0 bases at V and 4 bases at J, with 12 bases between. Germline V gene data show CDR1 as MNHEY and CDR2 as SVGAGI. The CDR3 totals 16 residues. Here the CDR3 DNA reads TGTGCCAGCAGTTACTCGCTTGCGGGGGCCACCGGGGAGCTGTTTTTT. Translated: CASSYSLAGATGELFF.

This clone was observed a single time. CDR3 residues: CASSPWDRGINEQFF. CDR3 DNA sequence: TGTGCCAGCAGCCCCTGGGACAGGGGGATCAATGAGCAGTTCTTC. The gene calls are TRBV5-6 and TRBJ2-1, with TRBD1 matching 11 bases. The length of the CDR3 is 15 residues. Germline-derived CDR1 and CDR2 are SGHDT and YYEEEE. The V and J ends lost 4 bases and 6 bases, in that order; junction bases with no gene match: 6.

The chain links TRBV9 to TRBJ2-1, with D hard to call. The CDR3 is made up of 15 amino acids. V was cut by 0 bases and J by 6 bases, with 13 bases left in between. Germline CDR1 reads SGDLS; CDR2 reads YYNGEE. CDR3 nucleotide sequence: TGTGCCAGCAGCGTAGGGCACCCAACACCCAATGAGCAGTTCTTC. Protein: CASSVGHPTPNEQFF.

In this sample, this clone turned up once. The chain is built from TRBV7-9 and TRBJ2-2; D gene ambiguous. The CDR3 contains 13 residues. Trimming removed 7 bases from V and 4 bases from J, with 10 bases in between. Germline V lookup: CDR1 SEHNR, CDR2 FQNEAQ (reference sequence). In DNA, the CDR3 is TGTGCCAGCACCCCAGCGCCCACCGGGGAGCTGTTTTTT. Its protein product is CASTPAPTGELFF.

This chain connects TRBV30 to TRBJ1-6; D unclear. Germline lookup yields CDR1 GTSNPN and CDR2 SVGIG (reference sequence). V dropped 3 bases and J dropped 9 bases, with 9 bases sitting between them. The CDR3 runs to 12 residues. Written as DNA, the CDR3 is TGTGCCTGGAGGCGGAACCGTTCACCCCTCCACTTT. Protein: CAWRRNRSPLHF.

J is TRBJ2-2 and V is TRBV4-2; 9 nucleotides match TRBD1. The CDR3 sequence is 15 residues long. Germline loops: CDR1 LGHNA, CDR2 YNFKEQ. V dropped 4 bases and J dropped 4; count of bases not matched to a gene: 4. The CDR3 reads CASSRMTGGTGELFF. The CDR3 coding sequence is TGTGCCAGCAGCCGAATGACAGGGGGCACCGGGGAGCTGTTTTTT.

This chain uses TRBV3-1 (or the pseudogene TRBV3-2) with TRBJ2-7; TRBD2 matches at 11 bases. Trimming at V came to 1 base and at J to 2 bases, leaving 4 bases not matched to a gene. This CDR3 is built from 16 residues. The V gene's germline CDR1 is LGHDT and CDR2 YNNKEL (reference sequence). In DNA, the CDR3 is TGTGCCAGCAGCCAAGGCGCTAGCGGGGGGACCTACGAGCAGTACTTC. Residues: CASSQGASGGTYEQYF.

The gene calls are TRBV19 and TRBJ2-7; D unclear. Trimming took 3 bases from V and 7 from J, leaving 10 bases between them. Germline CDR1 LNHDA, CDR2 SQIVND (reference sequence). The CDR3 runs 12 residues. As DNA, the CDR3 is TGTGCCAGTAGTATTTCTGGGCAGGAGCAGTACTTC. Translation: CASSISGQEQYF.

The CDR3 loop is CASGRGQGGPQEQFF. In DNA, the CDR3 is TGTGCTAGTGGTCGAGGACAGGGTGGGCCTCAAGAGCAGTTCTTC. The V call is TRBV12-5, the J call TRBJ2-1, with 8 bases identical to TRBD1. There are 15 residues in the CDR3. Germline CDR1 and CDR2: LGHNT and FRNRAP. V gave up 5 bases and J gave up 10 bases; unmatched junction bases: 13.

V usage is TRBV14 and J usage is TRBJ1-5; a weak D match, TRBD1 (6 bases). The CDR3 consists of 13 residues. Germline lookup yields CDR1 SGHDN and CDR2 FVKESK. The germline V and J ends were trimmed by 1 base and 7 bases, with 8 bases remaining between them. CDR3 residues: CASSQGTAQPQHF. CDR3 coding DNA: TGTGCCAGCAGCCAAGGGACAGCCCAGCCCCAGCATTTT.

The chain joins TRBV9 to TRBJ2-5; tentative D call: TRBD2 (5 bases). Trimming left V 2 bases short and J 2 bases short, with 13 bases between. In germline, CDR1 is SGDLS, CDR2 YYNGEE. The CDR3 is 15 amino acids. In DNA form, the CDR3 reads TGTGCCAGCAGCGTTCATCGAGGGCGACAAGAGACCCAGTACTTC. Translation: CASSVHRGRQETQYF.

With regard to this clone: The same CDR3 is also encoded by other DNA sequences in this sample. Written as DNA, the CDR3 is TGTGCCAGCAGCCCTGGACAGGGGTACGAGCAGTACTTC. Translation: CASSPGQGYEQYF. The chain couples TRBV7-3 to TRBJ2-7; 9 bases are a match to TRBD1. The CDR3 covers 13 residues. Germline assignment: CDR1 SGHTA and CDR2 FQGTGA. V trimming: 5 bases; J trimming: 4 bases; junction bases outside the gene matches: 3.

This clone is a singleton in its sample. This chain uses TRBV6-5 with TRBJ1-6; 7 bases line up with TRBD1. With 1 base clipped from V and 10 bases from J, the junction kept 7 bases outside the gene matches. The CDR3 covers 15 residues. Germline-derived CDR1 and CDR2 are MNHEY and SVGAGI. DNA of the CDR3: TGTGCCAGCAGTTACTTGCGAGGGGGCGGATCACCCCTCCACTTT. Encoded protein: CASSYLRGGGSPLHF.

The chain couples TRBV9 to TRBJ1-6, with unresolved D. The CDR3 runs to 14 residues. CDR1 and CDR2 (germline): SGDLS, YYNGEE. The V and J ends lost 4 bases and 7 bases respectively, with 12 bases between them. For the CDR3, the DNA is TGTGCCAGCAGCCTAACGGGGTTAAATTCACCCCTCCACTTT. It translates to CASSLTGLNSPLHF.

This chain connects TRBV29-1 to TRBJ2-1, with D perhaps matching TRBD1 (6 bases). Germline V gives CDR1 SQVTM, CDR2 ANQGSEA. Between the trimmed V and J ends, which lost 4 bases and 0 bases, there was a span of 22 bases. The CDR3 loop spans 18 amino acids. CDR3 bases: TGCAGCGTTGGGTGGGGGCCCGACGGATTTAGCTCCTACAATGAGCAGTTCTTC. Translation: CSVGWGPDGFSSYNEQFF.

The CDR3 is CAWSITIRDEQYF. CDR3 coding DNA: TGTGCCTGGAGTATAACAATCAGGGACGAGCAGTACTTC. The V call is TRBV30, the J call TRBJ2-7; D perhaps matches TRBD1 (5 bases). CDR1 and CDR2 (germline): GTSNPN, SVGIG (reference sequence). This CDR3 has 13 amino acids. V was trimmed by 2 bases and J by 5 bases, leaving 13 bases between them.

In this sample, this clone turned up many times. This chain connects TRBV29-1 to TRBJ2-1, with D perhaps matching TRBD1 (7 bases). From germline, CDR1 is SQVTM and CDR2 ANQGSEA. This CDR3 is built from 16 residues. The V end lost 3 bases, the J end lost 0 bases, and 15 bases lay between the germline ends. CDR3: CSVEEGAPSSYNEQFF. The CDR3, as DNA: TGCAGCGTTGAGGAGGGGGCGCCGAGCTCCTACAATGAGCAGTTCTTC.